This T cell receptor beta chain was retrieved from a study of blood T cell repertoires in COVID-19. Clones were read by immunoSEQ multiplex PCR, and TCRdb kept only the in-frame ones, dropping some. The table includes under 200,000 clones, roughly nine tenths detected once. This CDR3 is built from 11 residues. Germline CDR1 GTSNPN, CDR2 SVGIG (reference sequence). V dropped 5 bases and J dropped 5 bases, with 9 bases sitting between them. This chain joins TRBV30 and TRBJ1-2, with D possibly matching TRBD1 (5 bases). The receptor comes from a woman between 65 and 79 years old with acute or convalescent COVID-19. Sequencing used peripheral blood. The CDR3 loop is CAWEDSYGYTF. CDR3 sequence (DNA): TGTGCCTGGGAAGACAGTTATGGCTACACCTTC.